Each of the 24 T cell receptor beta chains below was sequenced from the same sample in a study of T-cell memory formation after mild COVID-19. TCRdb fed the 5' RACE reads into MiXCR, producing one record per CDR3 protein. Among 350,000 to 450,000 distinct CDR3 sequences listed, approximately 25% were seen once. The source material was PBMCs or a T cell subset sorted from them (not recorded which). Source of these receptors: an adult woman who had mild COVID-19 (a few samples of this study predate the infection). Cell type and time point are not known.

The V call is TRBV4-1, the J call TRBJ1-2; D perhaps matches TRBD1 (5 bases). With 6 bases removed from V and 2 bases from J, the gap between germline ends came to 16 bases. Germline V CDR1 and CDR2: MGHRA, YSYEKL. This CDR3 contains 15 residues. In DNA form, the CDR3 reads TGCGCCAGCAGGCACCCTGGCAGGGAGAACTATGGCTACACCTTC. Protein: CASRHPGRENYGYTF.

The rearrangement links TRBV27 to TRBJ2-3; D remains ambiguous. CDR1 and CDR2 from the germline V gene are MNHEY and SMNVEV (reference sequence). Trimming stripped 5 bases from V and 2 bases from J, with 14 bases between. CDR3 size: 15 residues. The CDR3 sequence is CASSARKLYTDTQYF. Written as DNA, the CDR3 is TGTGCCAGCAGTGCCCGGAAGCTTTACACAGATACGCAGTATTTT.

The V call is TRBV7-2, the J call TRBJ2-1; 11 bases are a match to TRBD2. Unmatched junction bases numbered 8, after V lost 9 bases and J lost 7 bases. Germline V gene sequence: CDR1 SGHTA, CDR2 FQGNSA. The CDR3 consists of 14 residues. The CDR3 region is CASRYSGRDNEQFF. DNA of the CDR3: TGTGCCAGTAGGTATAGCGGGAGGGATAATGAGCAGTTCTTC.

In its sample, this clonotype was seen a few times. This chain links TRBV10-3 with TRBJ1-2, with D unclear. There are 13 residues in the CDR3. Germline values: CDR1 ENHRY, CDR2 SYGVKD. V gave up 0 bases and J gave up 5 bases, with 7 bases separating them. The DNA for the CDR3 is TGTGCCATCAGTGAGTCAAGGGAATATGGCTACACCTTC. Translating it yields CAISESREYGYTF.

This clonotype was counted between two and nine times. The V and J genes are TRBV5-1 and TRBJ2-1; 9 positions match TRBD2. Germline CDR1 reads SGHRS; CDR2 reads YFSETQ. CDR3 length: 15 residues. Losses at the gene ends were 1 base for V and 7 bases for J; bases not matched to a gene: 6. The CDR3 DNA sequence: TGCGCCAGCAGCTTGAATGCGGGGGGGCCAAATGAGCAGTTCTTC. Its translation is CASSLNAGGPNEQFF.

The chain links TRBV24-1 to TRBJ2-1, with 10 positions matching TRBD1. CDR3 length equals 15 residues. Germline CDR1 KGHDR, CDR2 SFDVKD. V lost 2 bases, J lost 8 bases, and 5 bases stayed unmatched. Here the CDR3 DNA reads TGTGCCACCAGTGATTCCACCGGGACAGGGGATGAGCAGTTCTTC. Translation gives CATSDSTGTGDEQFF.

This clonotype was observed a handful of times. This chain connects TRBV6-1 to TRBJ1-6, with D possibly TRBD1 on 5 matching bases. The ends were cut back, 4 bases at V and 8 bases at J, with 18 bases in the middle. The length of the CDR3 is 16 residues. Germline V gene data show CDR1 as MNHNS and CDR2 as SASEGT. The CDR3 DNA reads as TGTGCCAGCAGTGCGGGGCGATCTCTATTGGATTCACCCCTCCACTTT. This translates into CASSAGRSLLDSPLHF.

This clonotype occurred a few times. The chain joins TRBV5-1 to TRBJ1-1, with D hard to call. This CDR3 has 13 amino acids. V gave up 0 bases and J gave up 5 bases, with 8 bases separating them. In germline, CDR1 is SGHRS, CDR2 YFSETQ. CDR3 in DNA: TGCGCCAGCAGCTTGGAATTGGGGACTGAAGCTTTCTTT. Encoded protein: CASSLELGTEAFF. Drawing the rest from reference TRBV5-1 and TRBJ1-1, the complete variable domain is KAGVTQTPRYLIKTRGQQVTLSCSPISGHRSVSWYQQTPGQGLQFLFEYFSETQRNKGNFPGRFSGRQFSNSRSEMNVSTLELGDSALYLCASSLELGTEAFFGQGTRLTVV.

The chain couples TRBV7-8 to TRBJ2-7, with no clear D. Trimming pared 1 base from V and 6 bases from J, leaving 16 bases between. The CDR3 is made up of 15 amino acids. The germline V gene encodes CDR1 SGHVS and CDR2 FQNEAQ. CDR3 coding DNA: TGTGCCAGCAGCTTAGGGGCCATCCTACCGGGCGAGCAGTACTTC. Translating it yields CASSLGAILPGEQYF.

The gene calls are TRBV4-1 and TRBJ2-1, with TRBD2 as a possible D gene (7 bases). Germline V gene data show CDR1 as MGHRA and CDR2 as YSYEKL. V was pared by 4 bases and J by 8 bases, with 15 bases between. CDR3 size: 14 residues. In nucleotides, the CDR3 is TGCGCCAGCAGCCCTGAGGGGGGGAAAGATGAGCAGTTCTTC. Amino acid sequence: CASSPEGGKDEQFF.

The chain links TRBV12-3 or TRBV12-4 to TRBJ2-7; no firm D call. Trimming pared 1 base from V and 2 bases from J, leaving 6 bases between. CDR3 size: 13 residues. CDR3 bases: TGTGCCAGCAGTTTAGTATTAGCCTACGAGCAGTACTTC. Translation gives CASSLVLAYEQYF.

This clonotype was seen only a few times. The chain joins TRBV12-3 or TRBV12-4 to TRBJ1-2; D ambiguous. This CDR3 is built from 10 residues. V was trimmed by 2 bases and J by 5 bases, leaving 0 bases between them. This chain's CDR3 is CASSLYGYTF. The CDR3 coding sequence is TGTGCCAGCAGTTTATATGGCTACACCTTC.

This chain joins TRBV25-1 and TRBJ2-3, with TRBD1 matching over 8 bases. CDR3 size: 13 residues. V trimming: 10 bases; J trimming: 7 bases; junction bases outside the gene matches: 10. Germline loops: CDR1 MGHDK, CDR2 SYGVNS. CDR3 sequence (DNA): TGTGCCACCCAGGGGGCGGCATCAAATACGCAGTATTTT. This gives the protein CATQGAASNTQYF.

J is TRBJ2-5 and V is TRBV5-5, with D possibly TRBD1 on 6 matching bases. CDR1 is SGHKS and CDR2 is YYEKEE in the germline V gene (reference sequence). The germline V and J ends were trimmed by 5 bases and 0 bases, with 17 bases remaining between them. This CDR3 has 16 residues. The CDR3 coding sequence is TGTGCCAGCAGTTACGGACAGCAACTCTACCAAGAGACCCAGTACTTC. The encoded protein is CASSYGQQLYQETQYF. The variable domain in full, completed from reference TRBV5-5 and TRBJ2-5, reads DAGVTQSPTHLIKTRGQQVTLRCSPISGHKSVSWYQQVLGQGPQFIFQYYEKEERGRGNFPDRFSARQFPNYSSELNVNALLLGDSALYLCASSYGQQLYQETQYFGPGTRLLVL.

This clonotype was seen a handful of times. This rearrangement joins TRBV12-3 or TRBV12-4 to TRBJ2-5, with TRBD2 matching 12 bases. V shed 4 bases and J 4 bases; nucleotides not matched to a gene: 7. CDR3 size: 16 residues. The CDR3, as DNA: TGTGCCAGCAGTTCCGCTAGCGGGAGGGCACTAGAGACCCAGTACTTC. Its protein product is CASSSASGRALETQYF.

The gene calls are TRBV7-9 and TRBJ2-7, with 10 positions matching TRBD1. CDR3 size: 14 residues. The trim removed 4 bases at V and 5 bases at J, leaving 5 bases unmatched. The germline V gene encodes CDR1 SEHNR and CDR2 FQNEAQ (reference sequence). The CDR3 region has the DNA TGTGCCAGCAGCTCGGACAGGGGGATCAACGAGCAGTACTTC. It codes for CASSSDRGINEQYF.

This clonotype was counted between two and nine times. The chain is built from TRBV9 and TRBJ2-1, with TRBD2 identical over 10 bases. The V segment lost 4 bases and the J segment 1 base; nucleotides outside the gene matches: 14. This CDR3 is built from 19 residues. CDR1 and CDR2 (germline): SGDLS, YYNGEE. CDR3 sequence (DNA): TGTGCCAGCAGCCCCCGTTCCGGGACTAGCGCGCGGTCCTACAATGAGCAGTTCTTC. Encoded protein: CASSPRSGTSARSYNEQFF.

V is TRBV7-9 and J is TRBJ1-2, with D unclear. The V and J ends lost 3 bases and 6 bases respectively, with 11 bases between them. CDR1 SEHNR and CDR2 FQNEAQ come from the germline V gene (reference sequence). There are 13 residues in the CDR3. CDR3 DNA sequence: TGTGCCAGCAGCTTTTCTGGGCAGGATGGCTACACCTTC. It is translated as CASSFSGQDGYTF.

V and J are TRBV29-1 and TRBJ1-2, with 9 bases lining up with TRBD1. Germline trimming cut 7 bases from V and 4 bases from J; bases unmatched to any gene: 10. Germline V gene data show CDR1 as SQVTM and CDR2 as ANQGSEA. The CDR3 totals 14 residues. The CDR3 protein is CSGGQGSQGYGYTF. CDR3 sequence (DNA): TGCAGCGGAGGACAGGGGTCTCAGGGCTATGGCTACACCTTC. Full variable domain (missing parts from reference TRBV29-1 and TRBJ1-2): SAVISQKPSRDICQRGTSLTIQCQVDSQVTMMFWYRQQPGQSLTLIATANQGSEATYESGFVIDKFPISRPNLTFSTLTVSNMSPEDSSIYLCSGGQGSQGYGYTFGSGTRLTVV.

There are a few counts of this clonotype. The chain links TRBV15 to TRBJ1-5; D is undetermined. Germline V gives CDR1 LNHNV, CDR2 YYDKDF (reference sequence). V was shortened by 0 bases and J by 2 bases, with 11 bases between the two germline ends. The CDR3 spans 16 residues. The CDR3 reads CATSRERGWGNQPQHF. The CDR3 DNA follows: TGTGCCACCAGCAGAGAGCGGGGATGGGGCAATCAGCCCCAGCATTTT.

This clonotype was counted at least ten times. The chain employs TRBV5-1 and TRBJ2-1; D not resolved. This CDR3 comprises 15 residues. The germline V and J ends were trimmed by 3 bases and 0 bases, with 10 bases remaining between them. CDR1 SGHRS and CDR2 YFSETQ come from the germline V gene. CDR3 sequence reads: CASSSGYSSYNEQFF. The CDR3 DNA sequence: TGCGCCAGCAGCTCGGGCTACAGCTCCTACAATGAGCAGTTCTTC.

The chain employs TRBV11-2 and TRBJ2-1; no reliable D call. Germline V gene lookup returns CDR1 SGHAT and CDR2 FQNNGV. The CDR3 is made up of 16 amino acids. The germline V and J ends were trimmed by 0 bases and 4 bases, with 13 bases remaining between them. CDR3 DNA sequence: TGTGCCAGCAGCTTAGATTCTTTTTCAGAATACAATGAGCAGTTCTTC. This translates into CASSLDSFSEYNEQFF.

This clonotype occurred a few times. The V gene is TRBV29-1, the J gene TRBJ2-5; 10 nucleotides match TRBD2. Germline V CDR1 and CDR2: SQVTM, ANQGSEA. The V gene end was trimmed by 8 bases and the J gene end by 4 bases; junction bases not matched to a gene: 7. There are 13 residues in the CDR3. CDR3 sequence: CSLSTSGPETQYF. The CDR3 DNA reads TGCAGCCTCTCGACTAGCGGGCCAGAGACCCAGTACTTC.

This clonotype showed up just a few times. The genes are TRBV6-1 and TRBJ2-3; D not resolved. Germline lookup yields CDR1 MNHNS and CDR2 SASEGT. V was clipped by 6 bases and J by 0 bases, with 10 bases between them. The CDR3 length is 14 residues. CDR3 nucleotides: TGTGCCAGCAGAAGGGTCACTAGCACAGATACGCAGTATTTT. Its translation is CASRRVTSTDTQYF.